This entry concerns a single TCR beta chain. This record comes from a study of patients and donors after allogeneic stem cell transplantation. V was cut by 2 bases and J by 6 bases, with 4 bases left in between. CDR3 length: 11 residues. The V gene's germline CDR1 is ENHRY and CDR2 SYGVKD. TCRdb independently ran MiXCR on the RT-PCR reads; one entry per CDR3 protein. Of 200,000 to 250,000 distinct CDR3 sequences in the sample, roughly 38% were seen once. The V call is TRBV10-3, the J call TRBJ1-2; D not resolved. The TCR was taken from a human donor who was either an allogeneic HSCT recipient or a stem cell or donor lymphocyte infusion donor (not recorded which). It is not recorded whose cells these are; they may come from a transplant donor. Sequences were obtained from blood, either unsorted or a sorted T cell fraction (not recorded which). The CDR3 region has the DNA TGTGCCATCAGTGAGAGGGATGGCTACACCTTC. Translating gives CAISERDGYTF.